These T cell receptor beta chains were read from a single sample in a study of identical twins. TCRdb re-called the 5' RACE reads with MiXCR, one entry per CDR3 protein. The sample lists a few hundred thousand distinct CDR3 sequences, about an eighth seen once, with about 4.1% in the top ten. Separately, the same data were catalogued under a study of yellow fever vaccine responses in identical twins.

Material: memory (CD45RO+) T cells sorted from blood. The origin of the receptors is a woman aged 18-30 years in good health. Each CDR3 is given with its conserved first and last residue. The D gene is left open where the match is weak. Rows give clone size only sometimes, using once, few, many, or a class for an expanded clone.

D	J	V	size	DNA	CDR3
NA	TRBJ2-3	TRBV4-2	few	TGTGCCAGCAGCCAAGAGGCCCGATCCGATGGCACAGATACGCAGTATTTT	CASSQEARSDGTDTQYF
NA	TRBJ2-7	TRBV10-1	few	TGCGCCAGCAGCAGCGGGCCACCCTACGAGCAGTACTTC	CASSSGPPYEQYF
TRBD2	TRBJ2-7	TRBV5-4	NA	TGTGCCAGCAGCCTCGGCCCGGGAGGGCCCCCTTTATCCTACGAGCAGTACTTC	CASSLGPGGPPLSYEQYF
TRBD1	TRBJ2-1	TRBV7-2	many	TGTGCCAGCAGCTACGACAGGGATAATGAGCAGTTCTTC	CASSYDRDNEQFF
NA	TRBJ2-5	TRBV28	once	TGTGCCAGCAGCCGGGCCTCACGGGGGGAGACCCAGTACTTC	CASSRASRGETQYF
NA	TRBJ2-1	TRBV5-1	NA	TGCGCCAGCAGCCCCCGATCTGGGGAGCAGTTCTTC	CASSPRSGEQFF
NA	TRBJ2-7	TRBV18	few	TGTGCCAGCTCACCAGCCAGGGAATACGAGCAGTACTTC	CASSPAREYEQYF
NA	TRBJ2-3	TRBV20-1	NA	TGCAGTGCTAGAGATCGGCCAGAGGGCAAAGATACGCAGTATTTT	CSARDRPEGKDTQYF
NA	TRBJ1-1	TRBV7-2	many	TGTGCCAGCAGCTTAGTGGACTTGAACACTGAAGCTTTCTTT	CASSLVDLNTEAFF
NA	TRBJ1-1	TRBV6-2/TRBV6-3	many	TGTGCCAGCAGTTACAGGGAGGAGGCTTTCTTT	CASSYREEAFF
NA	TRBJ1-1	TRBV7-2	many	TGTGCCAGCAGTGCGGGGGGCATGAACACTGAAGCTTTCTTT	CASSAGGMNTEAFF
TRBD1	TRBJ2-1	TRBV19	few	TGTGCCAGTAGTATAGCCGGGACAGGACTTAAGTTCTTC	CASSIAGTGLKFF
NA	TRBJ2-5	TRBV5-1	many	TGCGCCAGCAGCACCAACCAAGAGACCCAGTACTTC	CASSTNQETQYF
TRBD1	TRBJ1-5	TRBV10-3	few	TGTGCCATCAGCAGACAGGGGGATCAGCCCCAGCATTTT	CAISRQGDQPQHF
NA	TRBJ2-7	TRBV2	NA	TGTGCCAGCAGACAGGGTTCCAGCTCCTACGAGCAGTACTTC	CASRQGSSSYEQYF
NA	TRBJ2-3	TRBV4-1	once	TGCGCCAGCAGCCAAGAAGGGAGAGCGGGTGGGTTCACAGATACGCAGTATTTT	CASSQEGRAGGFTDTQYF
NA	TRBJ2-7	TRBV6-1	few	TGTGCCAGCAGCCGAAGGATCGCCTACGAGCAGTACTTC	CASSRRIAYEQYF
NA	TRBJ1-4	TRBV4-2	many	TGTGCCAGCAGCGGGGGTCTGGGTGAAAAACTGTTTTTT	CASSGGLGEKLFF
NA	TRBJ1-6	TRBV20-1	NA	TGCAGTGCTCAGGATGCTATGAGCTCCTATAATTCACCCCTCCACTTT	CSAQDAMSSYNSPLHF
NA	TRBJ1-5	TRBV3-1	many	TGTGCCAGCAGCCTGTCTAGGGCGGCGAATCAGCCCCAGCATTTT	CASSLSRAANQPQHF
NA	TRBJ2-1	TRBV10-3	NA	TGTGCCATCAGTGAGTCCGCTATTGGGGGGCCCCAGTCGAATGAGCAGTTCTTC	CAISESAIGGPQSNEQFF
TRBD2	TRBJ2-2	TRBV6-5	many	TGTGCCAGCAGTTATCCACTAGCGGGAGGGCCCTTGAACACCGGGGAGCTGTTTTTT	CASSYPLAGGPLNTGELFF
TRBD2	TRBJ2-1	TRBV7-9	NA	TGTGCCAGCAGCCTCAGGACTAGCGGGGGGGTCAATGAGCAGTTCTTC	CASSLRTSGGVNEQFF
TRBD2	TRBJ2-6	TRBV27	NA	TGTGCCAGCAGTTTCTACCCGGGGGGGCGCCAAGCCTCTGGGGCCAACGTCCTGACTTTC	CASSFYPGGRQASGANVLTF
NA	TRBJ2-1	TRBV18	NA	TGTGCCAGCTCACGTCTCGGGCCAATCAATGAGCAGTTCTTC	CASSRLGPINEQFF
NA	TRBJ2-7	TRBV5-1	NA	TGCGCCAGCAGCGGAGAGCCCTGGGGTCTCGAGCAGTACTTC	CASSGEPWGLEQYF
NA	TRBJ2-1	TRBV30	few	TGTGCCTGGACGACCGGGGATGAGCAGTTCTTC	CAWTTGDEQFF
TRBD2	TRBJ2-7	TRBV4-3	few	TGCGCCAGCAGCCAAGATTTGTACGGGAGGGCCGGTAACGAGCAGTACTTC	CASSQDLYGRAGNEQYF
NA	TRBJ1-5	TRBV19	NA	TGTGCCAGGAATCAGCCCCAGCATTTT	CARNQPQHF
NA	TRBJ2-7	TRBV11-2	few	TGTGCCAGCAGCTTAGGCGACAAGTACGAGCAGTACTTC	CASSLGDKYEQYF
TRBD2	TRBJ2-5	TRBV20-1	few	TGCAGTGCCCCCCCGGGGGGGGTGGTGGAGACCCAGTACTTC	CSAPPGGVVETQYF
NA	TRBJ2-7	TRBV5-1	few	TGCGCCAGCAGCTTGGGGCCAGATAGCTCCTACGAGCAGTACTTC	CASSLGPDSSYEQYF
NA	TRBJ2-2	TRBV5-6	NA	TGTGCCAGCAGACACCTACGGCCCGCCACCGGGGAGCTGTTTTTT	CASRHLRPATGELFF
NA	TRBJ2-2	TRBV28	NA	TGTGCCAGCTCGGGAGTGAACACCGGGGAGCTGTTTTTT	CASSGVNTGELFF
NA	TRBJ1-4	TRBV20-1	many	TGCAGTGCTAGCTCCCCTTCGGGGAATGAAAAACTGTTTTTT	CSASSPSGNEKLFF
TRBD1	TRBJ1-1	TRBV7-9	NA	TGTGCCAGCAGCTTATTGGACAGGGGGAACACTGAAGCTTTCTTT	CASSLLDRGNTEAFF
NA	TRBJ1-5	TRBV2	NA	TGTGCCAGCAGACCCGGGGCCAGCGGAGGGCAGCCCCAGCATTTT	CASRPGASGGQPQHF
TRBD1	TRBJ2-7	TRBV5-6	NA	TGTGCCAGCAGCTTGGCCACGACAGGGTATAGCTACGAGCAGTACTTC	CASSLATTGYSYEQYF
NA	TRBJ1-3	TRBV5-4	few	TGTGCCAGCAGCTGGAGCTCTGGAAACACCATATATTTT	CASSWSSGNTIYF
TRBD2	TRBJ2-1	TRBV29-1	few	TGCAGCGTTGGGGGCGGGAGTCTTCAGAATGAGCAGTTCTTC	CSVGGGSLQNEQFF
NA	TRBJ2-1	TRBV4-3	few	TGCGCCAGCAGCCCCCGACCCGGGGGTAACAATGAGCAGTTCTTC	CASSPRPGGNNEQFF
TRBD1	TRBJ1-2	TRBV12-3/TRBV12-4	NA	TGTGCCAGCAGGAGGGACAGCAGTTTTAACTATGGCTACACCTTC	CASRRDSSFNYGYTF
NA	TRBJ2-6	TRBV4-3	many	TGCGCCAGCAGCCAAGATTGGGACGGGCTCTCTGGGGCCAACGTCCTGACTTTC	CASSQDWDGLSGANVLTF
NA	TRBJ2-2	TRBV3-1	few	TGTGCCAGCAGCCCCGGAAGCCTGGGGGGGCGTATTACCGCGAACACCGGGGAGCTGTTTTTT	CASSPGSLGGRITANTGELFF
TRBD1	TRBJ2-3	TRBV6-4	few	TGTGCCAGCACCCCGGGACAGGGATCAGATACGCAGTATTTT	CASTPGQGSDTQYF
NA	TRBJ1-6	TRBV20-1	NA	TGCCGTGCTAGCGGGGACGCCGCTAATTCACCCCTCCACTTT	CRASGDAANSPLHF
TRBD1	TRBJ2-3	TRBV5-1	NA	TGCGCCAGCAGCTTGGATGACAGGGGAGTCACAGATACGCAGTATTTT	CASSLDDRGVTDTQYF
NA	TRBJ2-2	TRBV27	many	TGTGCCAGCACCATTCTGCCCGGGGAGCTGTTTTTT	CASTILPGELFF
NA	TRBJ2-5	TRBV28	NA	TGTGCCAGCACCTTACGGGCGGTGACCCGGCAAGAGACCCAGTACTTC	CASTLRAVTRQETQYF
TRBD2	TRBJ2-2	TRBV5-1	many	TGCGCCAGCAGCGTAGCGGGGGCGAACACCGGGGAGCTGTTTTTT	CASSVAGANTGELFF
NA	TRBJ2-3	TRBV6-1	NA	TGTGCCGGTCAGATGGGGCAGGGGAGAACAGATACGCAGTATTTT	CAGQMGQGRTDTQYF
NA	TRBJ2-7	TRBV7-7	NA	TGTGCTAGCAGCTTAGCCAGGGAATCCGAGCAGTACTTC	CASSLARESEQYF
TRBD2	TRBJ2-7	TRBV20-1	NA	TGCAGTGCTAGAGATACTAGCGGGAGCGCTTACGAGCAGTACTTC	CSARDTSGSAYEQYF
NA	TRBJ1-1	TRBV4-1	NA	TGCGCCAGCGGAAGCAAGATTGCTGAAGCTTTCTTT	CASGSKIAEAFF